This is a list of T cell receptor beta chains from one sample in a study of long-term antiretroviral therapy in people with HIV. Generated by immunoSEQ multiplex PCR, the TCRdb table keeps only in-frame clones and is missing some. The repertoire has 24,000 or so clones, roughly 96% of them found once; the top ten carry roughly 2.4%. Source: unsorted PBMCs, taken around 4.7 years after starting antiretroviral therapy. The receptors stem from a woman between 50 and 59 years old with HIV. Both conserved end residues are part of each CDR3. A D gene is named only where the DNA matches it firmly. Rows give clone size only sometimes, using once, few, many, or a class for an expanded clone.

TGTGCCAGCAGTTTGCCCGGACAGGGGGCCTACGAGCAGTACTTC CASSLPGQGAYEQYF TRBV28 TRBD1 15 TRBJ2-7 .
TGTGCCAGCAGCTCCTGGGGGGGGGCTGGCGGGGAGCTGTTTTTT CASSSWGGAGGELFF TRBV7-8 . 15 TRBJ2-2 .
TGTGCCAGCAGCCTACCCGAAGCGGGATACAATGAGCAGTTCTTC CASSLPEAGYNEQFF TRBV7-9 TRBD2 15 TRBJ2-1 .
TGTGCCAGCAGCCCGAGCGGGATACGGAATGAAAAACTGTTTTTT CASSPSGIRNEKLFF TRBV11-1 . 15 TRBJ1-4 .
TGTGCCAGCAGCCTCCAGCGGGACTCCTACAATGAGCAGTTCTTC CASSLQRDSYNEQFF TRBV7-8 TRBD2 15 TRBJ2-1 .
TGCGCCAGCAGCTTGCCCGGGGTCGAGCAGTACTTC CASSLPGVEQYF TRBV5-1 . 12 TRBJ2-7 .
TGCGCCAGCATCCTGACGCAGGGAGCTGAAGCTTTCTTT CASILTQGAEAFF TRBV5-1 . 13 TRBJ1-1 .
TGTGCCAGCAGCTCTCGCACAGATACGCAGTATTTT CASSSRTDTQYF TRBV11-2 . 12 TRBJ2-3 .
TGTGCCAGCAGCTTGGCCATCCCTGGAGTCAAAAACATTCAGTACTTC CASSLAIPGVKNIQYF TRBV5-4 . 16 TRBJ2-4 .
TGTGCCAGCAGCCGGGTGAGGGGCGAGCAGTACTTC CASSRVRGEQYF TRBV5-6 . 12 TRBJ2-7 .
TGCGCCAGCAGCTTGGGCTACGAGCAGTACTTC CASSLGYEQYF TRBV5-1 . 11 TRBJ2-7 .
TGTGCCAGCTCACTCGGACGGGGGGTCGGTCAGCCCCAGCATTTT CASSLGRGVGQPQHF TRBV18 . 15 TRBJ1-5 .
TGTGCCAGCAGTGTGGACCCAGGAGATACGCAGTATTTT CASSVDPGDTQYF TRBV2 . 13 TRBJ2-3 .
TGTGCCAGCAGCCCAGGACTAGCGGGAGGTGGGGGACGAGAGACCCAGTACTTC CASSPGLAGGGGRETQYF TRBV5-4 TRBD2 18 TRBJ2-5 .
TGTGCCAGCAGTGACACAGGGAGGGCGCCCTACGAGCAGTACTTC CASSDTGRAPYEQYF TRBV6-1 . 15 TRBJ2-7 .
TGTGCCAGCAGTGACTGGGGTACAGAATTATATGGCTACACCTTC CASSDWGTELYGYTF TRBV2 . 15 TRBJ1-2 .
TGTGCCAGCAGCTTTTTGACTAGTGCGTCCTACGAGCAGTACTTC CASSFLTSASYEQYF TRBV7-9 . 15 TRBJ2-7 .
TGTGCCAGCAGCTTAACAGGAGTTGATTCACCCCTCCACTTT CASSLTGVDSPLHF TRBV13 . 14 TRBJ1-6 .
TGCAGCAGAGTGAGGGTGACTGAAGCTTTCTTT CSRVRVTEAFF TRBV20-1 . 11 TRBJ1-1 .
TGCGCCAGCAGCCAAGACCCGACTAGCGGGGAACGCTCCTACGAGCAGTACTTC CASSQDPTSGERSYEQYF TRBV4-1 TRBD2 18 TRBJ2-7 once
TGTGCCAGCATCGAGGAGACAGGAAACAATGAGCAGTTCTTC CASIEETGNNEQFF TRBV2 . 14 TRBJ2-1 .
TGCGCCAGCAGCCGGGGACAGGGGGTTGGAGAGACCCAGTACTTC CASSRGQGVGETQYF TRBV5-1 TRBD1 15 TRBJ2-5 .